What follows is one T cell receptor beta chain and its context. The target of this receptor is not known. No much larger clonotype is one base removed from it; base qualities were not supplied. These data originate in a study of T cells in localized non-small cell lung cancer (dated by TCRdb to the early 2020s). Regarding the study in general: The study analyzed T cell repertoires of approximately 240 early-stage NSCLC patients, comparing tumors and uninvolved tumor-adjacent lungs. The cohort consisted of around 250 treatment-naive NSCLC patients whose localized lung tumors had been resected. NSCLC patients had a mean age of roughly 66 years, and about 140 were male and 85 to 110 female.

The CDR3, from cysteine to phenylalanine, totals 14 residues. The DNA shown is the 42-base CDR3, in frame from base 1. For CDR1 and CDR2, the germline V gene lists SGHTA and FQGTGA. V and J lose 3 bases and 9 bases, and a span of 17 bases separates them. At diagnosis, peripheral blood, uninvolved tumor-adjacent lung and tumor were collected and were preserved as a mix of fresh-frozen and FFPE material. For TCR repertoire profiling, blood samples were analyzed in the form of peripheral blood mononuclear cells. Study-wide findings and limitations: Uninvolved tumor-adjacent lung showed the highest T cell clonality, higher than tumor, which suggests more focused antigenic responses in the uninvolved tumor-adjacent lung. Since the design was exploratory, TCR variables were selected using unadjusted p-values with no false-discovery rate correction. Because multi-region tumor sequencing was not performed, intratumor heterogeneity could not be ruled out. Longer overall survival was associated with higher T cell density in blood, whereas shorter survival was associated with higher clonality in adjacent lung. Of the top 100 tumor clones, a median of about 53 were detected in paired uninvolved adjacent lung; 28 were also among that lung's top 100.

The immunoSEQ Assay was used to sequence TCR beta CDR3 regions from DNA. In the original analysis: To compute T cell density, TCR beta template counts were normalized to usable DNA, which was estimated by amplifying housekeeping genes. Richness was estimated with the preseqR package, extrapolating to 400,000 templates for PBMC samples and 120,000 templates for tissue samples. Clonality was calculated as one minus Pielou's evenness. To identify tissue-enriched TCRs, differential abundance testing was run on productive amino-acid clonotypes with a minimum total count of 5 and an alpha of 0.1. Repertoire overlap between compartments was quantified with the Jaccard Index and Morisita Overlap Index. GLIPH grouped TCR beta CDR3s together with public tetramer-defined viral CDR3s, and a viral motif had to include at least three viral sequences and also show V-gene enrichment. As stored in TCRdb, this immuneACCESS dataset retains in-frame rearrangements with V and J assigned. A fraction of the clones does not appear; measured against another copy, unresolved V genes explain less than half of the discrepancy, and the remainder lacks a known reason. V, J and clone size derive from that table, while D and trimming were established from the DNA sequence. Within this sample are around 50,000 clones, with 85% to 90% of them counted one time only. Together, the top ten hold roughly 2.5% of the sample.

The chain is encoded by TRBV7-3 joined to TRBJ2-5, with the D segment possibly TRBD1 or TRBD2, each aligning over 6 bases. The clonotype was recovered from a man aged 40 to 70 with stage II lung adenocarcinoma. This sample comprised PBMCs, obtained before any cancer treatment. The sequenced DNA: TGTGCCAGCAGCTTGCAACAGGGACTCGGGCCCCAGTACTTC. Protein translation: CASSLQQGLGPQYF.